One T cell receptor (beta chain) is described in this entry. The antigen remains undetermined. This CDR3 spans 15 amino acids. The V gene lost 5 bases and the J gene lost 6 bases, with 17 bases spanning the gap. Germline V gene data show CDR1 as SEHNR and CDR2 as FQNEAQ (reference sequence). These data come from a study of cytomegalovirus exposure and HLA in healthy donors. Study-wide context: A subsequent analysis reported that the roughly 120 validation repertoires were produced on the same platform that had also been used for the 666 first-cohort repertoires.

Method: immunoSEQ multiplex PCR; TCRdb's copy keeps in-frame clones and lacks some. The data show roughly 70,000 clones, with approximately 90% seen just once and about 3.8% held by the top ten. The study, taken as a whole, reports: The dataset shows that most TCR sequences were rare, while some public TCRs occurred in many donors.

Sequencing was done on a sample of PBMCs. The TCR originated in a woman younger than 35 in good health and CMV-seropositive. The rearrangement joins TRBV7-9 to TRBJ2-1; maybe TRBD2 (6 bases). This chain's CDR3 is CASSNRDSRPNEQFF. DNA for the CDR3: TGTGCCAGCAGCAACCGGGACTCGAGGCCCAATGAGCAGTTCTTC. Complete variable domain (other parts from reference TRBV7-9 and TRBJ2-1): DTGVSQNPRHKITKRGQNVTFRCDPISEHNRLYWYRQTLGQGPEFLTYFQNEAQLEKSRLLSDRFSAERPKGSFSTLEIQRTEQGDSAMYLCASSNRDSRPNEQFFGPGTRLTVL.